The rows below give T cell receptor beta chains drawn from one sample of a study of blood T cells in healthy people across ages. TCRdb fed the 5' RACE reads into MiXCR, producing one record per CDR3 protein. There are around 820,000 distinct CDR3 sequences in the sample; roughly 25% occur only once, and 3.7% lies in the top ten. These data were also reused for a study on T cells of mothers and their children.

Sequencing used blood. All receptors derive from a boy between 10 and 17 years old in good health. The CDR3 runs from the conserved cysteine through the conserved F or W. The D gene is left open where the match is weak. Clone size is stated in some rows and not others, as once, few, many or a class when expanded.

cdr3_length: 13; clone_size: few; v_call: TRBV7-2; d_call: .; j_call: TRBJ2-1; cdr3_nt: TGTGCCAGCAGGCTTCCCCCTAGGGATGAGCAGTTCTTC; cdr3_aa: CASRLPPRDEQFF
cdr3_length: 14; clone_size: .; v_call: TRBV12-3/TRBV12-4; d_call: .; j_call: TRBJ2-5; cdr3_nt: TGTGCCAGCAGTTTAGCGCAGATGTTGGAGACCCAGTACTTC; cdr3_aa: CASSLAQMLETQYF
cdr3_length: 11; clone_size: .; v_call: TRBV29-1; d_call: .; j_call: TRBJ2-1; cdr3_nt: TGCAGCGTTGGAAAGGACAATGAGCAGTTCTTC; cdr3_aa: CSVGKDNEQFF
cdr3_length: 14; clone_size: few; v_call: TRBV11-2; d_call: .; j_call: TRBJ2-7; cdr3_nt: TGTGCCAGCAGCCGGGGGAGGACCTCCTACGAGCAGTACTTC; cdr3_aa: CASSRGRTSYEQYF
cdr3_length: 18; clone_size: few; v_call: TRBV12-3/TRBV12-4; d_call: .; j_call: TRBJ2-6; cdr3_nt: TGTGCCAGCAGTATTGACAGTATCCCGTACTCTGGGGCCAACGTCCTGACTTTC; cdr3_aa: CASSIDSIPYSGANVLTF
cdr3_length: 13; clone_size: .; v_call: TRBV20-1; d_call: .; j_call: TRBJ2-3; cdr3_nt: TGCAGTGCTAGAAAGGTCCTCACAGATACGCAGTATTTT; cdr3_aa: CSARKVLTDTQYF
cdr3_length: 13; clone_size: .; v_call: TRBV5-1; d_call: .; j_call: TRBJ1-4; cdr3_nt: TGCGCCAGCAGCTACTTATCCGGGGAAAAACTGTTTTTT; cdr3_aa: CASSYLSGEKLFF
cdr3_length: 17; clone_size: .; v_call: TRBV6-2/TRBV6-3; d_call: .; j_call: TRBJ1-2; cdr3_nt: TGTGCCAGCAGTGACATGGACAGCGAACTTTATAACTATGGCTACACCTTC; cdr3_aa: CASSDMDSELYNYGYTF
cdr3_length: 17; clone_size: few; v_call: TRBV7-9; d_call: .; j_call: TRBJ1-3; cdr3_nt: TGTGCCAGCAGCTTCACCCTGACTGCCGACTCTGGAAACACCATATATTTT; cdr3_aa: CASSFTLTADSGNTIYF
cdr3_length: 13; clone_size: .; v_call: TRBV10-3; d_call: .; j_call: TRBJ2-7; cdr3_nt: TGTGCCATCAGTGAAGGTCAGACCTACGAGCAGTACTTC; cdr3_aa: CAISEGQTYEQYF
cdr3_length: 15; clone_size: few; v_call: TRBV6-4; d_call: TRBD2; j_call: TRBJ2-3; cdr3_nt: TGTGCCAGCAGTGACTCGGCTAGCGGGCCAGATACGCAGTACTTT; cdr3_aa: CASSDSASGPDTQYF
cdr3_length: 15; clone_size: .; v_call: TRBV20-1; d_call: TRBD2; j_call: TRBJ2-5; cdr3_nt: TGCAGTGCTACCCTTAGCGGGAGTCCCATAGAGACCCAGTACTTC; cdr3_aa: CSATLSGSPIETQYF
cdr3_length: 12; clone_size: .; v_call: TRBV11-2; d_call: .; j_call: TRBJ1-5; cdr3_nt: TGTGCCAGCAGCTTAACGGGTCAGCCCCAACATTTT; cdr3_aa: CASSLTGQPQHF
cdr3_length: 15; clone_size: .; v_call: TRBV3-1; d_call: TRBD1; j_call: TRBJ2-7; cdr3_nt: TGTGCCAGCAGCGACACCGGGACAGCTAACTACGAGCAGTACTTC; cdr3_aa: CASSDTGTANYEQYF
cdr3_length: 15; clone_size: .; v_call: TRBV7-3; d_call: TRBD1; j_call: TRBJ2-2; cdr3_nt: TGTGCCAGCAGCTCCGGGACAGGGGAAGGCGGGGAGCTGTTTTTT; cdr3_aa: CASSSGTGEGGELFF
cdr3_length: 14; clone_size: .; v_call: TRBV6-2/TRBV6-3; d_call: TRBD1; j_call: TRBJ1-5; cdr3_nt: TGTGCCAGCAGTTACCCGGACAGGGTTAAGCCCCAGCATTTT; cdr3_aa: CASSYPDRVKPQHF
cdr3_length: 14; clone_size: few; v_call: TRBV30; d_call: TRBD1; j_call: TRBJ1-2; cdr3_nt: TGTGCCTGTATAACAGGGGGAGCTAACTATGGCTACACCTTC; cdr3_aa: CACITGGANYGYTF
cdr3_length: 16; clone_size: few; v_call: TRBV20-1; d_call: TRBD1; j_call: TRBJ1-2; cdr3_nt: TGCAGTGCTAGCCCCGGGACAGGGCGATTGAACTATGGCTACACCTTC; cdr3_aa: CSASPGTGRLNYGYTF
cdr3_length: 13; clone_size: .; v_call: TRBV3-1; d_call: .; j_call: TRBJ2-7; cdr3_nt: TGTGCCAGCCGACTCGGGGGCTCCTACGAGCAGTACTTC; cdr3_aa: CASRLGGSYEQYF
cdr3_length: 14; clone_size: few; v_call: TRBV20-1; d_call: .; j_call: TRBJ2-3; cdr3_nt: TGCAGTGCTCAGCCGATAACTAGCACAGATACGCAGTATTTT; cdr3_aa: CSAQPITSTDTQYF
cdr3_length: 15; clone_size: few; v_call: TRBV18; d_call: .; j_call: TRBJ2-1; cdr3_nt: TGTGCCAGCTCACTCACCCAAGATCAATACAATGAGCAGTTCTTC; cdr3_aa: CASSLTQDQYNEQFF
cdr3_length: 14; clone_size: .; v_call: TRBV29-1; d_call: TRBD1; j_call: TRBJ2-3; cdr3_nt: TGCAGCGTTCCACGACAGGGGGCCACAGATACGCAGTATTTT; cdr3_aa: CSVPRQGATDTQYF
cdr3_length: 13; clone_size: few; v_call: TRBV18; d_call: TRBD1; j_call: TRBJ2-5; cdr3_nt: TGTGCCAGCTCATCGGGACAGGGGCAGACCCAGTACTTC; cdr3_aa: CASSSGQGQTQYF
cdr3_length: 13; clone_size: few; v_call: TRBV29-1; d_call: TRBD2; j_call: TRBJ2-1; cdr3_nt: TGCAGCGTGCACCGGACTAGCGGGAGCGAGCAGTTCTTC; cdr3_aa: CSVHRTSGSEQFF
cdr3_length: 16; clone_size: .; v_call: TRBV21-1; d_call: .; j_call: TRBJ2-4; cdr3_nt: TGTGCCAGCAGCCCACTTCCAGCGGGAGCCAAAAACATTCAGTACTTC; cdr3_aa: CASSPLPAGAKNIQYF
cdr3_length: 12; clone_size: .; v_call: TRBV12-3/TRBV12-4; d_call: .; j_call: TRBJ2-1; cdr3_nt: TGTGCCAGCAGTACTAGGAGGACTGAGCAGTTCTTC; cdr3_aa: CASSTRRTEQFF
cdr3_length: 16; clone_size: .; v_call: TRBV6-2/TRBV6-3; d_call: .; j_call: TRBJ2-1; cdr3_nt: TGTGCCAGCAGCCCTAATTGGATTTTGCGGGATGATGAGCAGTTCTTC; cdr3_aa: CASSPNWILRDDEQFF
cdr3_length: 15; clone_size: .; v_call: TRBV5-5; d_call: .; j_call: TRBJ1-2; cdr3_nt: TGTGCTAGCAGCGCACCCGGGGCCTACAACTATGGCTACACCTTC; cdr3_aa: CASSAPGAYNYGYTF
cdr3_length: 13; clone_size: .; v_call: TRBV6-1; d_call: .; j_call: TRBJ2-1; cdr3_nt: TGTGCCAGCAGTCCAGGGGAGGTAAATGAGCAGTTCTTC; cdr3_aa: CASSPGEVNEQFF
cdr3_length: 10; clone_size: few; v_call: TRBV27; d_call: .; j_call: TRBJ2-7; cdr3_nt: TGTGCCAGCGGATTCTACGAGCAGTACTTC; cdr3_aa: CASGFYEQYF
cdr3_length: 16; clone_size: .; v_call: TRBV10-3; d_call: TRBD2; j_call: TRBJ2-5; cdr3_nt: TGTGCCATCAGTCCGAGCGCCGGGGGGGTCCAAGAGACCCAGTACTTC; cdr3_aa: CAISPSAGGVQETQYF
cdr3_length: 12; clone_size: few; v_call: TRBV7-8; d_call: .; j_call: TRBJ1-6; cdr3_nt: TGTGCCAGCAGCTCTAGTAATTCACCCCTCCACTTT; cdr3_aa: CASSSSNSPLHF
cdr3_length: 14; clone_size: .; v_call: TRBV20-1; d_call: .; j_call: TRBJ1-6; cdr3_nt: TGCAGTGCTAAAGAATTAGCGGGAGATTCACCCCTCCACTTT; cdr3_aa: CSAKELAGDSPLHF
cdr3_length: 12; clone_size: few; v_call: TRBV29-1; d_call: TRBD2; j_call: TRBJ2-7; cdr3_nt: TGCAGCGTTGATGGCGGGGGCTACGAGCAGTACTTC; cdr3_aa: CSVDGGGYEQYF
cdr3_length: 15; clone_size: few; v_call: TRBV7-8; d_call: TRBD2; j_call: TRBJ2-1; cdr3_nt: TGTGCCAGCAGCCAAACTAGCGGGGGTGTATTAGAGCAGTTCTTC; cdr3_aa: CASSQTSGGVLEQFF
cdr3_length: 14; clone_size: few; v_call: TRBV7-2; d_call: TRBD1; j_call: TRBJ2-4; cdr3_nt: TGTGCCAGCAGCCTGGCCCGGGACAGTCACATTCAGTACTTC; cdr3_aa: CASSLARDSHIQYF
cdr3_length: 20; clone_size: few; v_call: TRBV4-3; d_call: .; j_call: TRBJ1-5; cdr3_nt: TGCGCCAGCAGCCAATCCCTTGGTGAGGGGATGAGGTATGGCAATCAGCCCCAGCATTTT; cdr3_aa: CASSQSLGEGMRYGNQPQHF
cdr3_length: 14; clone_size: few; v_call: TRBV14; d_call: TRBD1; j_call: TRBJ2-1; cdr3_nt: TGTGCCAGCAGCTCGGACAGGGGTTACAATGAGCAGTTCTTC; cdr3_aa: CASSSDRGYNEQFF
cdr3_length: 17; clone_size: few; v_call: TRBV7-6; d_call: TRBD1; j_call: TRBJ1-4; cdr3_nt: TGTGCCAGCAGCCCGACAGGGGCCTTTGCGACTAATGAAAAACTGTTTTTT; cdr3_aa: CASSPTGAFATNEKLFF
cdr3_length: 15; clone_size: few; v_call: TRBV28; d_call: TRBD2; j_call: TRBJ2-1; cdr3_nt: TGTGCCAGCAGTTCAGGACTAGCGGGAGTAAATGAACAGTTCTTC; cdr3_aa: CASSSGLAGVNEQFF
cdr3_length: 15; clone_size: .; v_call: TRBV30; d_call: TRBD1; j_call: TRBJ2-3; cdr3_nt: TGTGCCTGGAGCCGGACAGGGGGCGCGGCAGATACGCAGTATTTT; cdr3_aa: CAWSRTGGAADTQYF
cdr3_length: 13; clone_size: .; v_call: TRBV12-3/TRBV12-4; d_call: .; j_call: TRBJ2-5; cdr3_nt: TGTGCCAGCAGAACACCTCACCAAGAGACCCAGTACTTC; cdr3_aa: CASRTPHQETQYF
cdr3_length: 18; clone_size: .; v_call: TRBV4-3; d_call: .; j_call: TRBJ2-3; cdr3_nt: TGCGCCAGCAGCCAAGATCTTGGCCCGGCAGGGAGTACAGATACGCAGTATTTT; cdr3_aa: CASSQDLGPAGSTDTQYF
cdr3_length: 14; clone_size: .; v_call: TRBV7-2; d_call: .; j_call: TRBJ2-7; cdr3_nt: TGTGCCAGCAGCTTATATACAGGGCCGTACGAGCAGTACTTC; cdr3_aa: CASSLYTGPYEQYF
cdr3_length: 15; clone_size: .; v_call: TRBV20-1; d_call: .; j_call: TRBJ1-2; cdr3_nt: TGCAGTGCTAGAGAACCCGGAGAAAGGGGGGGTGGCTACACCTTC; cdr3_aa: CSAREPGERGGGYTF
cdr3_length: 14; clone_size: many; v_call: TRBV4-1; d_call: TRBD1; j_call: TRBJ1-6; cdr3_nt: TGCGCCAGCAGCTCAGGGGGCGGTAATTCACCCCTCCACTTT; cdr3_aa: CASSSGGGNSPLHF
cdr3_length: 15; clone_size: few; v_call: TRBV5-6; d_call: .; j_call: TRBJ2-1; cdr3_nt: TGTGCCAGCAGCTTGGTACTAGCAGGGGCCAATGAGCAGTTCTTC; cdr3_aa: CASSLVLAGANEQFF
cdr3_length: 15; clone_size: .; v_call: TRBV20-1; d_call: .; j_call: TRBJ2-5; cdr3_nt: TGCAGTGCTAGAGATCGGGTGGTACCGCAAGAGACCCAGTACTTC; cdr3_aa: CSARDRVVPQETQYF
cdr3_length: 11; clone_size: few; v_call: TRBV7-3; d_call: .; j_call: TRBJ2-2; cdr3_nt: TGTGCCAGCAGCCTCTATGGGGAGCTGTTTTTT; cdr3_aa: CASSLYGELFF
cdr3_length: 17; clone_size: few; v_call: TRBV20-1; d_call: .; j_call: TRBJ1-1; cdr3_nt: TGCAGTGCTAGAGGGATAAGAATGGACAGCGGGAACACTGAAGCTTTCTTT; cdr3_aa: CSARGIRMDSGNTEAFF
cdr3_length: 14; clone_size: .; v_call: TRBV29-1; d_call: TRBD1; j_call: TRBJ2-2; cdr3_nt: TGCAGCGTTGGAGGGGGCGAAGGGACCGGGGAGCTGTTTTTT; cdr3_aa: CSVGGGEGTGELFF
cdr3_length: 16; clone_size: few; v_call: TRBV7-8; d_call: .; j_call: TRBJ1-2; cdr3_nt: TGTGCCAGCAGCTTAGGTTTTACGGCAACTAACTATGGCTACACCTTC; cdr3_aa: CASSLGFTATNYGYTF
cdr3_length: 14; clone_size: .; v_call: TRBV29-1; d_call: TRBD2; j_call: TRBJ2-1; cdr3_nt: TGCAGCGTCGCGGATAGCGGGAGGGCCAATGAGCAGTTCTTC; cdr3_aa: CSVADSGRANEQFF
cdr3_length: 15; clone_size: many; v_call: TRBV28; d_call: .; j_call: TRBJ2-7; cdr3_nt: TGTGCCAGCAGTTTCCCCGGTGGGGATACCTACGAGCAGTACTTC; cdr3_aa: CASSFPGGDTYEQYF
cdr3_length: 14; clone_size: few; v_call: TRBV5-5; d_call: .; j_call: TRBJ1-2; cdr3_nt: TGTGCCAGCAGCTTGCTCCAGAACTATTATGGCTACACCTTC; cdr3_aa: CASSLLQNYYGYTF
cdr3_length: 14; clone_size: .; v_call: TRBV12-3/TRBV12-4; d_call: .; j_call: TRBJ2-7; cdr3_nt: TGTGCCAGCAGTTTATCGGGGATGGATTACGAGCAGTACTTC; cdr3_aa: CASSLSGMDYEQYF
cdr3_length: 15; clone_size: few; v_call: TRBV20-1; d_call: .; j_call: TRBJ1-6; cdr3_nt: TGCAGTGCTAGAGATGTCCAGGACTATAATTCACCCCTCCACTTT; cdr3_aa: CSARDVQDYNSPLHF
cdr3_length: 14; clone_size: few; v_call: TRBV12-3/TRBV12-4; d_call: .; j_call: TRBJ2-4; cdr3_nt: TGTGCCAGCAGTTTAGTCCTAGCCAAAAACATTCAGTACTTC; cdr3_aa: CASSLVLAKNIQYF